Below are 3 T cell receptor beta chains sequenced from a single sample in a study of T cell repertoires in cytomegalovirus infection. One entry per CDR3 protein results from TCRdb running MiXCR on the reads. The sample includes approximately 350,000 distinct CDR3 sequences, around a third of them seen just once. No cognate antigen is known for these TCRs. The sequenced sample was cultured PBMCs, obtained from culture after CMV antigen stimulation. The receptors were gathered from a human donor in good health (CMV status not recorded). Some clones in this sample may be carry-over from other donors' samples.

This clonotype was picked up many times. The chain uses TRBV4-3 and TRBJ2-3; a possible D gene is TRBD1 (5 bases). The germline V gene encodes CDR1 LGHNA and CDR2 YSLEER. The CDR3 consists of 17 residues. The ends were cut back, 3 bases at V and 4 bases at J, with 20 bases in the middle. The CDR3 DNA follows: TGCGCCAGCAGCCAGGCCTCCCTCAGGGTTTCATCAGATACGCAGTATTTT. This gives the protein CASSQASLRVSSDTQYF.

The J gene is TRBJ2-1, the V gene TRBV6-1, with D perhaps TRBD1 (5 bases). Germline assignment: CDR1 MNHNS and CDR2 SASEGT. The CDR3 has 14 amino acids. V shed 4 bases and J shed 8 bases, with 15 bases lying between them. CDR3 coding DNA: TGTGCCAGCAGTGCTTTTCCAACAGGTGATGAGCAGTTCTTC. Translated, it gives CASSAFPTGDEQFF.

The chain links TRBV19 to TRBJ1-3; the D gene is possibly TRBD1 (5 bases). This CDR3 has 17 amino acids. Deletions cut 5 bases from V and 0 bases from J, with 17 bases between. Germline CDR1 reads LNHDA; CDR2 reads SQIVND (reference sequence). As DNA, the CDR3 is TGTGCCAGTAGTCGACAGAACCCGAAAAACTCTGGAAACACCATATATTTT. Its protein product is CASSRQNPKNSGNTIYF.